A single sample is the source of the 5 T cell receptor beta chains below, sequenced in a study of T cell responses to AZD1222 COVID-19 vaccine. The table came from immunoSEQ multiplex PCR; TCRdb's copy has only in-frame clones and leaves some out. The sample records 150,000 to 200,000 clones, 85% to 90% being singletons. This specimen consisted of peripheral blood, obtained 28 days after the second AZD1222 dose. Every receptor here comes from an adult who received the AZD1222 COVID-19 vaccine.

The rearrangement uses TRBV3-1 (or the pseudogene TRBV3-2) and TRBJ2-1; 10 bases line up with TRBD2. CDR1 and CDR2 (germline): LGHDT, YNNKEL (reference sequence). V lost 0 bases and J lost 9; bases outside the gene matches: 8. This CDR3 comprises 16 residues. The CDR3 sequence is CASSQDQSSGGGEQFF. As DNA, the CDR3 is TGTGCCAGCAGCCAAGATCAATCTAGCGGGGGCGGTGAGCAGTTCTTC.

The chain combines TRBV6-6 with TRBJ1-2; unclear D gene. The CDR3 contains 11 residues. Germline V gene sequence: CDR1 MNHNY, CDR2 SVGAGI (reference sequence). Trimming removed 2 bases from V and 6 bases from J, with 4 bases in between. The CDR3 loop is CASSYVDGYTF. Here the CDR3 DNA reads TGTGCCAGCAGTTACGTGGATGGCTACACCTTC.

Only one count was recorded for this clone. The chain recombines TRBV30 with TRBJ2-5; a weak D match, TRBD1 (6 bases). In germline, CDR1 is GTSNPN, CDR2 SVGIG (reference sequence). The length of the CDR3 is 14 residues. V was cut by 2 bases and J by 5 bases, with 15 bases left in between. The DNA for the CDR3 is TGTGCCTGGAGTTCTACAGGGCTTGGGGAGACCCAGTACTTC. This encodes CAWSSTGLGETQYF.

V gene TRBV19 combines with J gene TRBJ2-2; TRBD2 agrees at 7 bases. Germline assignment: CDR1 LNHDA and CDR2 SQIVND (reference sequence). The CDR3 runs to 14 residues. After removal of 5 bases from V and 7 bases from J, the junction contained 7 bases not matched to a gene. Written as DNA, the CDR3 is TGTGCCAGTAGTCGGGGGACTATAATCGGGGAGCTGTTTTTT. As protein: CASSRGTIIGELFF.

J is TRBJ2-2 and V is TRBV7-6; 10 bases fit TRBD2. This CDR3 is built from 20 residues. The germline gives CDR1 SGHVS, CDR2 FNYEAQ. V shed 1 base and J 4 bases; nucleotides not matched to a gene: 15. CDR3 residues: CASSLELAGPAQGSTGELFF. CDR3 sequence (DNA): TGTGCCAGCAGCTTAGAACTAGCGGGGCCCGCGCAGGGGAGCACCGGGGAGCTGTTTTTT.